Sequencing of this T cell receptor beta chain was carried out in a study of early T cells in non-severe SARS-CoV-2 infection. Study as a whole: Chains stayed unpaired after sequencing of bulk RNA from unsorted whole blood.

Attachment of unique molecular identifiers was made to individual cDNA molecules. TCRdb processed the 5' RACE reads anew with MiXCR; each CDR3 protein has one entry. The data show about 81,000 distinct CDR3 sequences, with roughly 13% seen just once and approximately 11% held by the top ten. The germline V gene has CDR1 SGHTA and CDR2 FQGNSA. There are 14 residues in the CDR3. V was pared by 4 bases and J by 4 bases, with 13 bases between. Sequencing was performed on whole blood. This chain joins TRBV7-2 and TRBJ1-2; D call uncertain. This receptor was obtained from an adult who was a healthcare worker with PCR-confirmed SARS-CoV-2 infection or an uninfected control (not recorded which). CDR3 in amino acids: CASSSFQPPYGYTF. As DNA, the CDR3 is TGTGCCAGCAGCTCCTTTCAGCCTCCCTATGGCTACACCTTC.